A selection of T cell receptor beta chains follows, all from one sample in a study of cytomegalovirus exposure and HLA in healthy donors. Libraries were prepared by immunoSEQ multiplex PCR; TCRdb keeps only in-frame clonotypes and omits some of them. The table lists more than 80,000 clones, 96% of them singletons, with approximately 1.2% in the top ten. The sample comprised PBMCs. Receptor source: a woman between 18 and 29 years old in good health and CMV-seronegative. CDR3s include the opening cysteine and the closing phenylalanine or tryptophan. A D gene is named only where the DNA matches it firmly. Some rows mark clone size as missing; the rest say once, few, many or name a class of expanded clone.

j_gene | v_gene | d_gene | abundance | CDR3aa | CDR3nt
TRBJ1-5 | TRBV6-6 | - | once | CASSYWETQPQHF | TGTGCCAGCAGTTACTGGGAGACTCAGCCCCAGCATTTT
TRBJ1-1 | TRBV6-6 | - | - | CASSSNRVTEAFF | TGTGCCAGCAGTTCTAACAGGGTCACTGAAGCTTTCTTT
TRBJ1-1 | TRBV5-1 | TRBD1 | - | CASSLADRVGTEAFF | TGCGCCAGCAGCTTGGCCGACAGGGTGGGCACTGAAGCTTTCTTT
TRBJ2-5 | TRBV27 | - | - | CASSLRDPSGRFFQETQYF | TGTGCCAGCAGTTTAAGGGACCCGTCAGGGAGGTTCTTCCAAGAGACCCAGTACTTC
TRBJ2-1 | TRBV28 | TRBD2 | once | CASRRARTSGSYEQFF | TGTGCCAGCAGACGAGCCCGGACTAGCGGGAGTTATGAGCAGTTCTTC
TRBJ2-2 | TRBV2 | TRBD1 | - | CARGQGRNTGELFF | TGTGCCAGGGGACAGGGGCGGAACACCGGGGAGCTGTTTTTT
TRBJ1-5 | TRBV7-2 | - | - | CASSLVAGNDQPQHF | TGTGCCAGCAGCTTAGTGGCAGGGAACGATCAGCCCCAGCATTTT
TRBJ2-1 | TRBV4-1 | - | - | CASSPRTAPKGDSYNEQFF | TGCGCCAGCAGCCCGAGGACAGCCCCTAAGGGGGACTCCTACAATGAGCAGTTCTTC
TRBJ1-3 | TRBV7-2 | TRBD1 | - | CATTLGPQGSAGNTIYF | TGTGCCACCACATTGGGGCCACAGGGGTCGGCTGGAAACACCATATATTTT
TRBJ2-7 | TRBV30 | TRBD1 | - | CAWSKGGNEQYF | TGTGCCTGGAGTAAAGGGGGCAACGAGCAGTACTTC
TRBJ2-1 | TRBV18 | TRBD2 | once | CASSPRGGNEQFF | TGTGCCAGCTCACCACGGGGGGGCAATGAGCAGTTCTTC
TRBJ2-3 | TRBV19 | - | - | CASSLQGVADTQYF | TGTGCCAGTAGTCTACAGGGCGTTGCAGATACGCAGTATTTT
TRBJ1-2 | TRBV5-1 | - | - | CASSLGAGTGGYTF | TGCGCCAGCAGCTTGGGAGCGGGAACTGGGGGCTACACCTTC
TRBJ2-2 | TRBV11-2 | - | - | CASSFGSGTNTGELFF | TGTGCCAGCAGCTTCGGGAGCGGAACGAACACCGGGGAGCTGTTTTTT
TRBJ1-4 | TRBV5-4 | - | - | CASRSYGGTTNEKLFF | TGTGCCAGCAGGTCCTACGGGGGAACAACTAATGAAAAACTGTTTTTT
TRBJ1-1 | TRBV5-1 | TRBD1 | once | CASSLEGQGRTEAFF | TGCGCCAGCAGCTTGGAGGGACAGGGGAGGACTGAAGCTTTCTTT
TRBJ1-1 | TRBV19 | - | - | CASRGQNTEAFF | TGTGCCAGTAGGGGACAGAACACTGAAGCTTTCTTT
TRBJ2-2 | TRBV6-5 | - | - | CASSYSGAANTGELFF | TGTGCCAGCAGTTACTCGGGGGCAGCTAACACCGGGGAGCTGTTTTTT
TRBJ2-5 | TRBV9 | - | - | CASSVDKQETQYF | TGTGCCAGCAGCGTAGACAAACAAGAGACCCAGTACTTC
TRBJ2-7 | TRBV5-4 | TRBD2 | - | CASSPRLADYEQYF | TGTGCCAGCAGCCCGAGGCTAGCGGACTACGAGCAGTACTTC
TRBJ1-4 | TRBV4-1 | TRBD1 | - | CASSQELRQGQLGTNEKLFF | TGCGCCAGCAGCCAAGAATTGCGACAGGGGCAGCTTGGAACTAATGAAAAACTGTTTTTT
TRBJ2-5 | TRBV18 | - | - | CASSPGRGETQYF | TGTGCCAGCTCACCAGGCAGGGGAGAGACCCAGTACTTC
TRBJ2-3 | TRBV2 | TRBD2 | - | CASSDRKPGLEADTQYF | TGTGCCAGCAGTGACCGGAAGCCGGGACTAGAGGCAGATACGCAGTATTTT
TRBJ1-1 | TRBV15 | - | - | CATSRGREAFF | TGTGCCACCAGCAGAGGCAGAGAAGCTTTCTTT
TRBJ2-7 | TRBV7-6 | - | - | CASSLNPLAPSSNEQYF | TGTGCCAGCAGCTTAAATCCACTAGCCCCGAGTTCTAACGAGCAGTACTTC
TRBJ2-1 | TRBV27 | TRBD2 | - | CASSLYGTSGDNEQFF | TGTGCCAGCAGTTTATACGGGACTAGCGGAGACAATGAGCAGTTCTTC
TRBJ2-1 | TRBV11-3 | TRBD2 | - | CASRASGNNEQFF | TGTGCCAGCAGGGCTAGCGGGAACAATGAGCAGTTCTTC
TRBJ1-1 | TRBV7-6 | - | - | CASSQSRGNTEAFF | TGTGCCAGCAGCCAGAGTAGAGGAAACACTGAAGCTTTCTTT
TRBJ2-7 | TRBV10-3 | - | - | CAIASAKFYYEQYF | TGTGCCATCGCGTCCGCCAAGTTCTACTACGAGCAGTACTTC
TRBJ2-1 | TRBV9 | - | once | CASSVAMSSYNEQFF | TGTGCCAGCAGCGTAGCCATGAGCTCCTACAATGAGCAGTTCTTC
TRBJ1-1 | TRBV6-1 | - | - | CASSVPRNTEAFF | TGTGCCAGCAGTGTACCCAGGAACACTGAAGCTTTCTTT
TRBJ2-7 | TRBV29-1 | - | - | CSVERAGESYEQYF | TGCAGCGTTGAAAGGGCAGGGGAATCCTACGAGCAGTACTTC
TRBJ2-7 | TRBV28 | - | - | CASSSPGSWLSYEQYF | TGTGCCAGCAGTTCACCGGGGTCTTGGCTCTCCTACGAGCAGTACTTC
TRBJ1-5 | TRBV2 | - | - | CASSDNSNQPQHF | TGTGCCAGCAGTGATAATAGCAATCAGCCCCAGCATTTT
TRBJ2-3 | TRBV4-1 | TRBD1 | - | CASSQARGQGTSDTQYF | TGCGCCAGCAGCCAAGCGAGGGGACAGGGGACTTCAGATACGCAGTATTTT
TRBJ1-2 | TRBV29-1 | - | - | CSVGGALNGYGYTF | TGCAGCGTTGGTGGGGCTTTGAACGGCTATGGCTACACCTTC
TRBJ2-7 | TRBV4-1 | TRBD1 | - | CASSEQGATYEQYF | TGCGCCAGCAGCGAACAGGGGGCGACCTACGAGCAGTACTTC